These T cell receptor beta chains were read from a single sample in a study of T-cell memory formation after mild COVID-19. TCRdb used MiXCR to reprocess the 5' RACE reads, holding one entry per CDR3 protein. This sample has roughly 190,000 distinct CDR3 sequences, with around 19% found just once. Sequenced material: PBMCs or a T cell subset sorted from them (not recorded which). These receptors were obtained from an adult woman who had mild COVID-19 (a few samples of this study predate the infection). Cell type and time point are not known. The CDR3 runs from the conserved cysteine through the conserved F or W. D genes are given only for firm matches. Where a row states a size, it is once, few, many or the class of an expanded clone; other rows omit it.

NA few TRBJ1-1 TRBV5-1 TGCGCCAGCAGCCCCCAGGGGATGGACACTGAAGCTTTCTTT CASSPQGMDTEAFF
NA NA TRBJ1-4 TRBV4-1 TGCGCCAGCAGCCCACCGGACCGAGCAACTAATGAAAAACTGTTTTTT CASSPPDRATNEKLFF
NA NA TRBJ1-1 TRBV20-1 TGCAGTGCTAGAGACAGGGGAGGAACTGAAGCTTTCTTT CSARDRGGTEAFF
TRBD2 few TRBJ2-1 TRBV11-1 TGTGCCAGCAGCTTTACGGCGGGAGCTCGGGGAGGCGAGCAGTTCTTC CASSFTAGARGGEQFF
NA NA TRBJ1-1 TRBV5-5 TGTGCCAGCAGTTATCCCCGGGGGAACACTGAAGCTTTCTTT CASSYPRGNTEAFF
NA few TRBJ2-1 TRBV7-6 TGTGCCAGCAGCTTGGGGGGCCCGAATGAGCAGTTCTTC CASSLGGPNEQFF
NA few TRBJ1-5 TRBV12-3/TRBV12-4 TGTGCCAGCAGTCGAGGACAGTCCAATCAGCCCCAGCATTTT CASSRGQSNQPQHF
NA many TRBJ1-1 TRBV6-5 TGTGCCAGCAGCCTCCGGGGGAGGGAGGCTTTCTTT CASSLRGREAFF
NA NA TRBJ2-5 TRBV29-1 TGCAGCGTTGTGGAGTCCCAAGAGACCCAGTACTTC CSVVESQETQYF
NA few TRBJ2-3 TRBV6-5 TGTGCCAGCAGTTACCGGGAGTCGGCAGATACGCAGTATTTT CASSYRESADTQYF
TRBD1 NA TRBJ2-2 TRBV5-1 TGCGCCAGCAGCTTGGAGGGGGCCGCCGGGGAGCTGTTTTTT CASSLEGAAGELFF
TRBD1 many TRBJ1-1 TRBV7-3 TGTGCCAGCAGCTCGACAGGGAGCACTGAAGCTTTCTTT CASSSTGSTEAFF
NA NA TRBJ2-5 TRBV30 TGTGCCTGGAGTTGGGGGGAGTGGGGTCGCTTC CAWSWGEWGRF
NA few TRBJ1-1 TRBV5-1 TGCGCCAGCAGCTTGGCTCAGGGACCCACTGAAGCTTTCTTT CASSLAQGPTEAFF